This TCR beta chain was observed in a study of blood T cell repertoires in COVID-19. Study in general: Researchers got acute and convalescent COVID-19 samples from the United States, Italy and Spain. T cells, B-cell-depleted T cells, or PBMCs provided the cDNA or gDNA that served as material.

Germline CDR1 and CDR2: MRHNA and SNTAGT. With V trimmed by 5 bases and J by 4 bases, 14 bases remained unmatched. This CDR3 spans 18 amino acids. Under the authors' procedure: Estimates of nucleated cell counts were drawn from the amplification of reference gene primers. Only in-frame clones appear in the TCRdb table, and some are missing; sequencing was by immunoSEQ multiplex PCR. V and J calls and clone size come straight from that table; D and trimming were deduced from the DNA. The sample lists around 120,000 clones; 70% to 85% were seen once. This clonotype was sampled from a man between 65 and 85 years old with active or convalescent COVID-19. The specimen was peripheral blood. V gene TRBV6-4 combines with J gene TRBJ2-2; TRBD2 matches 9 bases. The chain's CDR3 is CASSLNLAGAGRTGELFF. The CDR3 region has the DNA TGTGCCAGCAGTCTAAACTTAGCGGGAGCGGGTCGCACCGGGGAGCTGTTTTTT.